A selection of T cell receptor beta chains follows, all from one sample in a study of OX40 agonist ivuxolimab in advanced cancers. Sequencing was performed with immunoSEQ multiplex PCR; in TCRdb, only in-frame clones are kept and a portion is missing. This table holds 70,000 to 85,000 clones, around four fifths found once. This specimen was CD4+ or CD8+ T cells sorted from blood, taken in a trial of the OX40 agonist ivuxolimab. Receptor source: an adult with an advanced solid tumor such as melanoma, head and neck, liver or kidney cancer. CDR3s include the opening cysteine and the closing phenylalanine or tryptophan. D genes are given only for firm matches. Size values are once, few and many counts, or a class for expanded clones, and some rows have none.

J gene,D gene,clone size,CDR3 length,V gene,CDR3 protein,CDR3 DNA
TRBJ1-5,NA,NA,15,TRBV2,CASSDKGSGNQPQHF,TGTGCCAGCAGTGACAAGGGGTCTGGGAATCAGCCCCAGCATTTT
TRBJ1-5,NA,NA,15,TRBV18,CASSPPGGSNQPQHF,TGTGCCAGCTCACCACCGGGGGGAAGCAATCAGCCCCAGCATTTT
TRBJ1-5,NA,few,16,TRBV6-1,CASSDGTFYSNQPQHF,TGTGCCAGCAGTGATGGGACCTTTTATAGCAATCAGCCCCAGCATTTT
TRBJ2-1,TRBD2,NA,17,TRBV18,CASSAQVGGGTYNEQFF,TGTGCCAGCTCAGCCCAAGTTGGCGGGGGGACCTACAATGAGCAGTTCTTC
TRBJ1-4,NA,NA,16,TRBV7-2,CASSLEAGVTNEKLFF,TGTGCCAGCAGCTTAGAGGCAGGGGTAACTAATGAAAAACTGTTTTTT
TRBJ2-7,NA,NA,15,TRBV11-2,CASSSIGGPHYEQYF,TGTGCCAGCAGCTCCATCGGGGGGCCACACTACGAGCAGTACTTC
TRBJ2-7,TRBD1,NA,15,TRBV13,CASSPRDRVQGEQYF,TGTGCCAGCAGCCCGCGAGACAGGGTTCAGGGCGAGCAGTACTTC
TRBJ1-4,NA,NA,18,TRBV18,CASSPRLPQRATNEKLFF,TGTGCCAGCTCACCACGTCTCCCGCAGAGAGCAACTAATGAAAAACTGTTTTTT
TRBJ1-2,NA,NA,14,TRBV7-9,CASSSNRQNYGYTF,TGTGCCAGCAGCTCCAACCGACAGAACTATGGCTACACCTTC
TRBJ2-1,NA,NA,17,TRBV6-4,CASSDLSEGNTYNEQFF,TGTGCCAGCAGTGACTTAAGTGAGGGGAACACCTACAATGAGCAGTTCTTC
TRBJ2-3,NA,NA,13,TRBV5-1,CASSLGGTDTQYF,TGCGCCAGCAGCTTGGGAGGCACAGATACGCAGTATTTT
TRBJ2-1,TRBD2,NA,11,TRBV7-2,CASSPGGEQFF,TGTGCCAGCAGCCCGGGAGGTGAGCAGTTCTTC
TRBJ2-2,TRBD1,NA,13,TRBV9,CASGDRNTGELFF,TGTGCCAGCGGGGACAGAAACACCGGGGAGCTGTTTTTT
TRBJ1-4,TRBD1,NA,15,TRBV7-2,CASSGRQGLNEKLFF,TGTGCCAGCAGCGGAAGACAGGGACTTAATGAAAAACTGTTTTTT
TRBJ1-6,NA,NA,15,TRBV2,CASSGLGGYNSPLHF,TGTGCCAGCAGCGGACTCGGCGGCTATAATTCACCCCTCCACTTT
TRBJ2-7,TRBD1,once,15,TRBV6-1,CASSEGGTGAYEQYF,TGTGCCAGCAGTGAAGGTGGGACAGGGGCCTACGAGCAGTACTTC
TRBJ1-5,TRBD1,NA,15,TRBV7-9,CASSEREGAGQPQHF,TGTGCCAGCAGCGAAAGGGAGGGGGCGGGACAGCCCCAGCATTTT
TRBJ1-2,TRBD1,NA,13,TRBV6-6,CASSYGGGDGYTF,TGTGCCAGCAGTTACGGAGGGGGCGATGGCTACACCTTC
TRBJ2-1,NA,NA,17,TRBV21-1,CASSKDSGQSSYNEQFF,TGTGCCAGCAGCAAGGATAGCGGGCAGAGCTCCTACAATGAGCAGTTCTTC
TRBJ2-2,NA,NA,16,TRBV6-5,CASSYWQGMGTGELFF,TGTGCCAGCAGTTACTGGCAGGGCATGGGCACCGGGGAGCTGTTTTTT
TRBJ1-6,NA,NA,11,TRBV6-5,CASPFQSPLHF,TGTGCCAGCCCCTTTCAATCACCCCTCCACTTT
TRBJ2-5,TRBD2,NA,17,TRBV5-1,CASSSGASGPKQETQYF,TGCGCCAGCAGCTCTGGGGCTAGCGGGCCAAAACAAGAGACCCAGTACTTC
TRBJ1-3,TRBD1,NA,15,TRBV5-5,CASSQGGGPGNTIYF,TGTGCCAGCAGCCAAGGAGGGGGCCCCGGAAACACCATATATTTT
TRBJ2-2,NA,NA,15,TRBV9,CASSVLGGNTGELFF,TGTGCCAGCAGCGTCCTCGGGGGGAACACCGGGGAGCTGTTTTTT
TRBJ2-5,NA,NA,13,TRBV6-5,CASSYQPQETQYF,TGTGCCAGCAGTTACCAGCCCCAAGAGACCCAGTACTTC
TRBJ2-2,NA,NA,12,TRBV28,CASSFGFGELFF,TGTGCCAGCAGTTTTGGTTTTGGGGAGCTGTTTTTT
TRBJ2-3,NA,NA,11,TRBV6-6,CASSERDTQYF,TGTGCCAGCAGTGAGAGGGATACGCAGTATTTT
TRBJ2-2,TRBD2,NA,18,TRBV4-1,CASSPRLAGAMDTGELFF,TGCGCCAGCAGCCCGAGACTAGCGGGAGCGATGGACACCGGGGAGCTGTTTTTT
TRBJ2-1,NA,NA,18,TRBV19,CASSTQLAGQGINNEQFF,TGTGCCAGTAGTACACAACTTGCTGGGCAAGGGATCAACAATGAGCAGTTCTTC
TRBJ2-3,TRBD1,many,15,TRBV5-1,CASSLEQGAADTQYF,TGCGCCAGCAGCTTGGAACAGGGGGCCGCAGATACGCAGTATTTT